This TCR beta chain was identified during a study of OX40 agonist ivuxolimab in advanced cancers. Study details: Prior therapy, whether anti-PD-1, anti-PD-L1 or anti-CTLA-4, was allowed, and less than 45% had some.

Sequencing was performed with immunoSEQ multiplex PCR; in TCRdb, only in-frame clones are kept and a portion is missing. The sample yields just over 60,000 clones, 92% seen once. Trimming took off 5 bases at V and 8 bases at J, with 18 bases between the two ends. Germline lookup yields CDR1 SGHAT and CDR2 FQNNGV. The CDR3 is made up of 14 amino acids. Study findings and constraints: Expanded clones tended on average to be more numerous among CD8+ T cells than CD4+.

About this clone: The antigen is not known.

The input for sequencing was CD4+ or CD8+ T cells sorted from blood, taken in a trial of the OX40 agonist ivuxolimab. This TCR came from an adult with an advanced solid tumor such as melanoma, head and neck, liver or kidney cancer. The V call is TRBV11-2, the J call TRBJ1-2; a weak D match, TRBD1 (6 bases). CDR3 bases: TGTGCCAGCAGCCCATGGACGGGGGCGCGGGGCTACACCTTC. Its translation is CASSPWTGARGYTF.